This T cell receptor beta chain was recovered during a study of T cells in localized non-small cell lung cancer. The table came from immunoSEQ multiplex PCR; TCRdb's copy has only in-frame clones and leaves some out. The sample yields about 24,000 clones, more than 90% seen once. Trimming cost V 3 bases and J 4 bases; bases outside gene matches: 5. CDR1 is SGHRS, CDR2 YFSETQ, per germline. This CDR3 spans 16 amino acids. The clonotype originates from a man aged 35-69 years with stage III squamous cell lung carcinoma. The rearrangement uses TRBV5-1 and TRBJ2-2; 11 bases are shared with TRBD2. The specimen was peripheral blood, collected before any cancer treatment. The CDR3 here is CASSSDSGRATGELFF. CDR3 in DNA: TGCGCCAGCAGCTCTGATAGCGGGAGGGCCACCGGGGAGCTGTTTTTT.